This T cell receptor beta chain was recorded in a study of T cell responses to AZD1222 COVID-19 vaccine. About the research overall: The analysis combined second doses at about 4 or about 12 weeks.

Details on this clone: Its antigen is still unknown.

General observations from the study: The sample set comprised mostly white British donors with more females, and clonal diversity was possibly underestimated.

This table comes from immunoSEQ multiplex PCR, and its TCRdb copy is limited to in-frame clones, with some not included. The sample yields roughly 170,000 clones, roughly nine tenths seen once. Germline-derived CDR1 and CDR2 are SGHTA and FQGNSA. The V gene lost 0 bases and the J gene lost 4 bases, with 9 bases spanning the gap. The CDR3 runs to 14 residues. Specimen: peripheral blood, collected on day 0 of AZD1222 vaccination. The V call is TRBV7-2, the J call TRBJ2-5; D gene uncertain. This receptor was obtained from an adult in good health. DNA of the CDR3: TGTGCCAGCAGCTTAGCTATGGTGCGAGAGACCCAGTACTTC. Residues: CASSLAMVRETQYF.